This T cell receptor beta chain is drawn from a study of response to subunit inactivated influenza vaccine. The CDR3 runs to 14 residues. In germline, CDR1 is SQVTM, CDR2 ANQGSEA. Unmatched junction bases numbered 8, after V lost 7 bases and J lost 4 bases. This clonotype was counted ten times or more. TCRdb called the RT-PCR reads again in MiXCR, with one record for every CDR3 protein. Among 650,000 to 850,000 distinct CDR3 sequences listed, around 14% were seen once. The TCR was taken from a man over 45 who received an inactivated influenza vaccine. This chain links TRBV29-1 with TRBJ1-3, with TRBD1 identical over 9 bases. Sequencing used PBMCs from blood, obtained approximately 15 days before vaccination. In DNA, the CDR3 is TGCAGCGCGGGACAGGGATCCTCCGGAAACACCATATATTTT. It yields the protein CSAGQGSSGNTIYF.